This TCR beta chain was recovered during a study of shared clonotypes between healthy human individuals. Trimming stripped 6 bases from V and 6 bases from J, with 15 bases between. The CDR3 consists of 13 residues. Germline V gene sequence: CDR1 MNHEY, CDR2 SMNVEV (reference sequence). Libraries were prepared by immunoSEQ multiplex PCR; TCRdb keeps only in-frame clonotypes and omits some of them. The sample shows about 1.1 million clones, about 84% of them seen only once. The TCR comes from a man aged 18 to 29 in good health. Some clones in this sample may be carry-over from other donors' samples. The J gene is TRBJ2-7, the V gene TRBV27; possibly TRBD1 or TRBD2 for D (5 bases each). Sequenced input: memory CD4+ T cells from PBMCs. The subset: CD45RA-negative fraction. CDR3 sequence reads: CASSLRDLREQYF. In DNA form, the CDR3 reads TGTGCCAGCAGCCTTAGGGACCTTCGCGAGCAGTACTTC.